Below, 32 T cell receptor beta chains from the same sample are listed, as sequenced in a study of identical twins. TCRdb recomputed calls from the 5' RACE reads with MiXCR, one row per CDR3 protein. The table shows about 900,000 distinct CDR3 sequences, with 10% to 15% occurring only once. Separately, the same data were catalogued under a study of yellow fever vaccine responses in identical twins.

The material sequenced was PBMCs. Every receptor here comes from a woman between 18 and 30 years old in good health.

This chain joins TRBV2 and TRBJ2-6; D is possibly TRBD2 (5 bases). Between the trimmed V and J ends, which lost 4 bases and 0 bases, there was a span of 22 bases. Germline V gene lookup returns CDR1 SNHLY and CDR2 FYNNEI. The CDR3 consists of 20 residues. CDR3 protein: CASSVRLAGLATSGANVLTF. The CDR3 nucleotides are TGTGCCAGCAGTGTGAGGCTAGCCGGGTTGGCTACCTCTGGGGCCAACGTCCTGACTTTC. The full variable domain, completed using reference TRBV2 and TRBJ2-6, is EPEVTQTPSHQVTQMGQEVILRCVPISNHLYFYWYRQILGQKVEFLVSFYNNEISEKSEIFDDQFSVERPDGSNFTLKIRSTKLEDSAMYFCASSVRLAGLATSGANVLTFGAGSRLTVL.

This clonotype came up a few times. This sequence joins TRBV12-3 or TRBV12-4 and TRBJ2-2; D remains ambiguous. The ends were cut back, 1 base at V and 0 bases at J, with 9 bases in the middle. The CDR3 is 16 residues long. CDR3 sequence: CASSLVSVANTGELFF. The CDR3 region has the DNA TGTGCCAGCAGTTTAGTTTCAGTCGCGAACACCGGGGAGCTGTTTTTT.

This clonotype came up many times. This chain connects TRBV20-1 to TRBJ2-1, with 8 bases that match TRBD2. Per the germline V gene, CDR1 is DFQATT and CDR2 is SNEGSKA (reference sequence). The trim removed 3 bases at V and 7 bases at J, leaving 8 bases unmatched. The CDR3 loop spans 14 amino acids. CDR3 nucleotides: TGCAGTGCTAGTGGGCTAGCGGGCTTAAATGAGCAGTTCTTC. Translating gives CSASGLAGLNEQFF.

This clonotype was observed at least ten times. The chain links TRBV9 to TRBJ2-1; TRBD2 matches at 10 bases. The CDR3 is made up of 16 amino acids. V trimming: 4 bases; J trimming: 2 bases; junction bases outside the gene matches: 6. Germline CDR1 is SGDLS and CDR2 is YYNGEE. The CDR3 is CASSHSGRPTYNEQFF. DNA of the CDR3: TGTGCCAGCAGCCATAGCGGGAGGCCTACCTACAATGAGCAGTTCTTC.

This chain joins TRBV29-1 and TRBJ2-2; D gene ambiguous. The CDR3 sequence is 15 residues long. Germline CDR1 reads SQVTM; CDR2 reads ANQGSEA. V was trimmed by 4 bases and J by 3 bases, leaving 15 bases between them. The CDR3: CSVVNAVPDTGELFF. For the CDR3, the DNA is TGCAGCGTTGTCAATGCCGTGCCAGACACCGGGGAGCTGTTTTTT.

This clonotype was observed a few times. This chain links TRBV10-3 with TRBJ2-3, with TRBD1 identical over 7 bases. The CDR3 is made up of 16 amino acids. The junction had 13 bases not matched to a gene; V was cut back by 6 bases and J by 4 bases. CDR1 is ENHRY, CDR2 SYGVKD, per germline. The chain's CDR3 is CAISRTGVNVADTQYF. The CDR3 DNA is TGTGCCATCAGCCGTACAGGGGTTAACGTTGCAGATACGCAGTATTTT.

This clonotype has only a few counts. The chain has TRBV11-2 and TRBJ2-3, with D maybe TRBD1 (6 bases). The CDR3 has 15 amino acids. Germline CDR1 reads SGHAT; CDR2 reads FQNNGV. V shed 5 bases and J shed 6 bases, with 18 bases lying between them. The CDR3 nucleotides read TGTGCCAGCAGCCCAGAGGGATCAGGGGTTGATACGCAGTATTTT. This translates into CASSPEGSGVDTQYF.

Only a few counts were recorded for this clonotype. V gene TRBV14 combines with J gene TRBJ1-6; D unclear. Germline values: CDR1 SGHDN, CDR2 FVKESK. V was pared by 4 bases and J by 13 bases, with 14 bases between. The CDR3 runs 13 residues. The CDR3 here is CASSPTVSSPLHF. CDR3 bases: TGTGCCAGCAGCCCTACAGTATCCTCGCCCCTCCACTTT.

The chain has TRBV20-1 and TRBJ2-3, with unresolved D. Looked up from germline, CDR1 is DFQATT and CDR2 is SNEGSKA (reference sequence). Trimming removed 0 bases at V and 5 bases at J, with 15 bases between. CDR3 length equals 15 residues. CDR3 bases: TGCAGTGCTAGAGATCCTGCGGCCTTGCAAGATACGCAGTATTTT. Its protein product is CSARDPAALQDTQYF.

This clonotype was observed many times. V gene TRBV28 combines with J gene TRBJ2-1; 9 nucleotides agree with TRBD1. Looked up from germline, CDR1 is MDHEN and CDR2 is SYDVKM. The CDR3 length is 17 residues. The V gene end was trimmed by 1 base and the J gene end by 5 bases; junction bases not matched to a gene: 9. CDR3 coding DNA: TGTGCCAGCAGTTTATTACGCTGGGACAGGGTCCACAATGAGCAGTTCTTC. This sequence encodes CASSLLRWDRVHNEQFF.

This sequence joins TRBV6-5 and TRBJ2-4; a possible D gene is TRBD1 (6 bases). The germline V gene encodes CDR1 MNHEY and CDR2 SVGAGI. Trimming removed 4 bases at V and 7 bases at J, with 14 bases between. CDR3 length: 14 amino acids. The CDR3 region is CASSFNRQENIQYF. CDR3 DNA: TGTGCCAGCAGTTTTAACCGACAGGAGAACATTCAGTACTTC.

The J gene is TRBJ2-2, the V gene TRBV15; D unclear. CDR1 is LNHNV and CDR2 is YYDKDF in the germline V gene (reference sequence). This CDR3 comprises 13 residues. The ends were cut back, 0 bases at V and 5 bases at J, with 4 bases in the middle. The CDR3 loop reads CATSRDATGELFF. The CDR3 coding sequence is TGTGCCACCAGCAGAGATGCGACCGGGGAGCTGTTTTTT.

This chain uses TRBV10-3 with TRBJ1-1; D possibly corresponds to TRBD1 (6 bases). The CDR3 loop spans 13 amino acids. The germline V gene encodes CDR1 ENHRY and CDR2 SYGVKD. Trimming removed 11 bases from V and 3 bases from J, with 16 bases in between. CDR3 residues: CASRTEVDTEAFF. The DNA for the CDR3 is TGTGCCTCTCGGACAGAGGTGGACACTGAAGCTTTCTTT.

V and J are TRBV5-6 and TRBJ2-1; unclear D gene. V was pared by 4 bases and J by 5 bases, with 7 bases between. The CDR3 length is 12 residues. Germline V CDR1 and CDR2: SGHDT, YYEEEE. CDR3: CASSTRDNEQFF. In nucleotides, the CDR3 is TGTGCCAGCAGCACCCGGGACAATGAGCAGTTCTTC.

CDR3 in amino acids: CASSQGIAKNIQYF. DNA for the CDR3: TGTGCCAGCAGCCAAGGCATAGCCAAAAACATTCAGTACTTC. The chain couples TRBV12-3 or TRBV12-4 to TRBJ2-4; D unclear. Trimming cost V 6 bases and J 0 bases, with 9 bases left between them. The CDR3 is 14 residues long.

This chain connects TRBV21-1 to TRBJ2-1; the D call TRBD2 from the table was never checked on the DNA. TRBV21-1 is a pseudogene segment. There are 16 residues in the CDR3. The CDR3 DNA reads TGTGCCAGCAGCATCTCACTAGCGGGGGGTTACAATGAGCAGTTCTTC. Its translation is CASSISLAGGYNEQFF.

The chain is built from TRBV10-3 and TRBJ1-2; the D gene is possibly TRBD1 (5 bases). Germline loops: CDR1 ENHRY, CDR2 SYGVKD. CDR3 size: 14 residues. Trimming removed 3 bases at V and 2 bases at J, with 10 bases between. The CDR3 DNA reads TGTGCCATCAGTGATGATTCAGGGAACTATGGCTACACCTTC. This sequence encodes CAISDDSGNYGYTF.

V is TRBV12-3 or TRBV12-4 and J is TRBJ1-4; weak D call: TRBD1 (5 bases). V was shortened by 1 base and J by 4 bases, with 13 bases between the two germline ends. The CDR3 totals 16 residues. CDR3 in DNA: TGTGCCAGCAGTTTAGGGTGGGGACGGATTAATGAAAAACTGTTTTTT. It specifies CASSLGWGRINEKLFF.

The chain recombines TRBV6-5 with TRBJ1-5, with D unclear. Trimming cost V 0 bases and J 10 bases, with 10 bases left between them. The CDR3 runs 13 residues. Germline lookup yields CDR1 MNHEY and CDR2 SVGAGI. CDR3 nucleotide sequence: TGTGCCAGCAGTTACTCGAGTCCGGGACCCCAGCATTTT. Its translation: CASSYSSPGPQHF.

The gene calls are TRBV25-1 and TRBJ2-1; D is ambiguous. The CDR3 runs 13 residues. The germline CDR1 and CDR2 sequences are MGHDK and SYGVNS. The V gene lost 8 bases and the J gene lost 2 bases, with 10 bases spanning the gap. CDR3 DNA sequence: TGTGCCAGCGTACACAGCGCCTACAATGAGCAGTTCTTC. It codes for CASVHSAYNEQFF.

This clonotype has more than one count but fewer than ten. This rearrangement joins TRBV15 to TRBJ2-1; TRBD2 aligns across 14 bases. Germline CDR1 reads LNHNV; CDR2 reads YYDKDF (reference sequence). With V trimmed by 7 bases and J by 0 bases, 5 bases remained unmatched. This CDR3 contains 17 residues. CDR3 protein: CATKSGTSGSSYNEQFF. The CDR3 bases are TGTGCCACCAAGTCCGGGACTAGCGGGAGCTCCTACAATGAGCAGTTCTTC.

The chain combines TRBV7-9 with TRBJ2-5, with 15 bases aligning to TRBD2. After removal of 5 bases from V and 0 bases from J, the junction contained 4 bases not matched to a gene. CDR3 length: 17 amino acids. Germline V gene sequence: CDR1 SEHNR, CDR2 FQNEAQ (reference sequence). The CDR3 DNA reads TGTGCCAGCAGCCGTGGGACTAGCGGGGGGTACCAAGAGACCCAGTACTTC. Translating gives CASSRGTSGGYQETQYF.

This clonotype was seen only a few times. The chain uses TRBV15 and TRBJ2-7; 10 nucleotides match TRBD1. This CDR3 is 15 amino acids long. V lost 2 bases to trimming and J lost 3 bases; unmatched junction nucleotides: 4. The V gene's germline CDR1 is LNHNV and CDR2 YYDKDF (reference sequence). The CDR3 sequence is CATSRRGQGIYEQYF. The DNA for the CDR3 is TGTGCCACCAGCAGACGGGGACAGGGGATCTACGAGCAGTACTTC.

This clonotype was detected a few times. The chain has TRBV7-9 and TRBJ2-4; TRBD2 is a possible D gene (7 bases). Trimming shortened V by 8 bases and J by 7 bases, and 24 bases separated the two germline ends. The CDR3 runs to 16 residues. The germline V gene encodes CDR1 SEHNR and CDR2 FQNEAQ (reference sequence). The CDR3 protein is CASAVGGAHGTNIQYF. CDR3 bases: TGTGCCAGCGCCGTGGGGGGGGCCCACGGGACGAACATTCAGTACTTC.

This clonotype was found many times. The chain has TRBV3-1 and TRBJ1-1; weak D call: TRBD1 (5 bases). Per the germline V gene, CDR1 is LGHDT and CDR2 is YNNKEL (reference sequence). The CDR3 is made up of 15 amino acids. Trimming stripped 3 bases from V and 0 bases from J, with 11 bases between. DNA for the CDR3: TGTGCCAGCAGCCAGGGGCAGCTTATGAACACTGAAGCTTTCTTT. Encoded protein: CASSQGQLMNTEAFF.

This clonotype has ten or more counts. This chain uses TRBV12-3 or TRBV12-4 with TRBJ1-1, with D unclear. The CDR3 is made up of 12 amino acids. V lost 3 bases and J lost 6, with 8 bases in between. The CDR3 DNA reads as TGTGCCAGCAGTTTTGGGGTGGCTGAAGCTTTCTTT. Its protein product is CASSFGVAEAFF.

This clonotype has just a few counts. V is TRBV2 and J is TRBJ2-7; possibly TRBD1 or TRBD2 for D (5 bases each). The CDR3 has 14 residues. CDR1 is SNHLY, CDR2 FYNNEI, per germline. V was cut by 8 bases and J by 0 bases, with 14 bases left in between. The CDR3 sequence: CASLLGRLSYEQYV. The CDR3 bases are TGTGCCAGCTTACTGGGACGGCTCTCCTACGAGCAGTACGTC.

There are a few counts of this clonotype. V usage is TRBV6-2 or TRBV6-3 and J usage is TRBJ2-1; D gene uncertain. The length of the CDR3 is 13 residues. Between the trimmed V and J ends, which lost 4 bases and 7 bases, there was a span of 11 bases. Germline loops: CDR1 MNHEY, CDR2 SVGEGT. CDR3 in amino acids: CASSFRLRNEQFF. The CDR3 DNA is TGTGCCAGCAGTTTCAGATTAAGAAATGAGCAGTTCTTC.

This rearrangement joins TRBV29-1 to TRBJ2-5; TRBD2 matches 9 bases. The germline CDR1 and CDR2 sequences are SQVTM and ANQGSEA. The V and J ends lost 1 base and 2 bases, in that order; junction bases with no gene match: 8. The CDR3 length is 16 residues. Here the CDR3 reads CSVEGSLAGTQETQYF. The CDR3 DNA follows: TGCAGCGTTGAAGGGTCCCTAGCGGGAACTCAAGAGACCCAGTACTTC.

A few counts support this clonotype. The V call is TRBV13, the J call TRBJ2-5; no firm D call. V was pared by 3 bases and J by 4 bases, with 15 bases between. Looked up from germline, CDR1 is PRHDT and CDR2 is FYEKMQ (reference sequence). The CDR3 consists of 15 residues. Here the CDR3 reads CASSFRQNLGETQYF. The CDR3 DNA reads TGTGCCAGCAGCTTCCGTCAGAACTTGGGAGAGACCCAGTACTTC.

The table lists this clonotype with many counts. The chain links TRBV6-5 to TRBJ2-1; D is possibly TRBD1 (7 bases). Germline V CDR1 and CDR2: MNHEY, SVGAGI. Trimming left V 0 bases short and J 9 bases short, with 15 bases between. The CDR3 contains 15 residues. DNA of the CDR3: TGTGCCAGCAGTTACTCAGAGGAGGGGGCGGGTGAGCAGTTCTTC. It codes for CASSYSEEGAGEQFF.

The CDR3 nucleotides are TGTGCCAGCACCAGGGCCCTGAATGAGCAGTTCTTC. Protein sequence: CASTRALNEQFF. The chain joins TRBV12-3 or TRBV12-4 to TRBJ2-1, with a weak D call TRBD1 (5 bases). Trimming stripped 7 bases from V and 7 bases from J, with 11 bases between. The CDR3 is made up of 12 amino acids.